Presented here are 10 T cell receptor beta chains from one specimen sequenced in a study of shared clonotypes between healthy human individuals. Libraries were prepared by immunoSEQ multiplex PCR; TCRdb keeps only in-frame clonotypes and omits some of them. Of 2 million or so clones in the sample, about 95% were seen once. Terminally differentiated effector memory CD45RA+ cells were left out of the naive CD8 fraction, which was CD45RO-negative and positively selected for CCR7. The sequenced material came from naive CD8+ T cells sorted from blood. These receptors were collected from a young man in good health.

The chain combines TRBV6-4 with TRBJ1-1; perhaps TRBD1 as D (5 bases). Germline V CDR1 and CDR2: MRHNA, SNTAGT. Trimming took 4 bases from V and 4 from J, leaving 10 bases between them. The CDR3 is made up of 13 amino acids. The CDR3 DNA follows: TGTGCCAGCAGTGTGGGGACGGGCACTGAAGCTTTCTTT. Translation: CASSVGTGTEAFF.

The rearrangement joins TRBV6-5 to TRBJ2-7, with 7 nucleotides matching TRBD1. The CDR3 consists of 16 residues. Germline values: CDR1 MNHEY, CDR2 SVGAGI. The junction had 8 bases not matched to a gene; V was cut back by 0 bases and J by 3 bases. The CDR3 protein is CASSYSMTGIFYEQYF. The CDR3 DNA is TGTGCCAGCAGTTACTCGATGACAGGGATTTTCTACGAGCAGTACTTC.

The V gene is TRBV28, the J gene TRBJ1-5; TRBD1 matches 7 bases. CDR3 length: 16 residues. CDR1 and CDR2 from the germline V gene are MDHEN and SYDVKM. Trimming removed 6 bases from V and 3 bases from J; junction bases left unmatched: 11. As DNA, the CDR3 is TGTGCCAGCAGCCCCCGCGGACAGGTATACAATCAGCCCCAGCATTTT. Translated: CASSPRGQVYNQPQHF.

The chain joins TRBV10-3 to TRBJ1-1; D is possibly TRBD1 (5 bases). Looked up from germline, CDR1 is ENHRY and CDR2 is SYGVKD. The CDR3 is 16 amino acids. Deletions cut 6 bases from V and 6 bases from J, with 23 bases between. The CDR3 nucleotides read TGTGCCATCAGCGAAATGGGGCCGGGGGGTTTAGCTGAAGCTTTCTTT. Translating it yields CAISEMGPGGLAEAFF.

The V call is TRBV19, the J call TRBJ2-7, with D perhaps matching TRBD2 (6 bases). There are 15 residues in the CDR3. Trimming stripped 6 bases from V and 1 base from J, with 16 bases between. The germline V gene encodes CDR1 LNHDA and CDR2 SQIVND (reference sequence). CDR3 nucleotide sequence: TGTGCCAGTAGCACATCGGGGGTTGGGTCCTACGAGCAGTACTTC. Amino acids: CASSTSGVGSYEQYF.

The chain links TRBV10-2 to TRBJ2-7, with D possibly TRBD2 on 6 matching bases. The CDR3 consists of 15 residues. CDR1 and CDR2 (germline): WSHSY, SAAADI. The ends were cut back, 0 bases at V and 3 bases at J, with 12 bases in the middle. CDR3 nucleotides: TGCGCCAGCAGTGAGTCGATGGAGGGTGGCTACGAGCAGTACTTC. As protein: CASSESMEGGYEQYF.

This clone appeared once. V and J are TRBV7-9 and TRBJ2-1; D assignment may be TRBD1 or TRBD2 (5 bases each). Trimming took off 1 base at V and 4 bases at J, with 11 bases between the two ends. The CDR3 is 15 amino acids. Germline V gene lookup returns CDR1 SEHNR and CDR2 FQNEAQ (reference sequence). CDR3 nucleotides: TGTGCCAGCAGCTTAGGGGACGTGGGTTACAATGAGCAGTTCTTC. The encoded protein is CASSLGDVGYNEQFF.

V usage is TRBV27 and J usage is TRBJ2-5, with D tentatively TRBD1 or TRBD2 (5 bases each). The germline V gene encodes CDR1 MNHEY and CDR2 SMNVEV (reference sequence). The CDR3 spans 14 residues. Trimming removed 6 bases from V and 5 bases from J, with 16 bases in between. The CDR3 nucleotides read TGTGCCAGCAGCTCCGGGGCAGGTGGGGAGACCCAGTACTTC. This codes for CASSSGAGGETQYF.

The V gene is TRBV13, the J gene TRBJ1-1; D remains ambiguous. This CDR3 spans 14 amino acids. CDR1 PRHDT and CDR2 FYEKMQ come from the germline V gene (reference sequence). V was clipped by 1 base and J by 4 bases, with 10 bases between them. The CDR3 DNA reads TGTGCCAGCAGCTTAGCATTCACGGGCACTGAAGCTTTCTTT. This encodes CASSLAFTGTEAFF.

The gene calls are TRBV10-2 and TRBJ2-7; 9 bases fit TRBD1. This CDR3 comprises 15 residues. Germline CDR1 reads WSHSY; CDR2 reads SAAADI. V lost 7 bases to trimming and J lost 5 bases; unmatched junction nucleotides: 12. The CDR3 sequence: CASTTRGQGVDEQYF. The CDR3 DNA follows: TGCGCCAGCACTACACGGGGACAGGGAGTCGACGAGCAGTACTTC.